This T cell receptor (beta chain) emerged from a study of T cell responses to AZD1222 COVID-19 vaccine. The method was immunoSEQ multiplex PCR; TCRdb's version includes in-frame clones alone and lacks a portion of them. The table includes roughly 100,000 clones, 70% to 90% detected once. Per germline, CDR1 SGHTA and CDR2 FQGNSA. V was trimmed by 0 bases and J by 0 bases, leaving 6 bases between them. This CDR3 has 15 amino acids. The source is an adult who received the AZD1222 COVID-19 vaccine. This chain joins TRBV7-2 and TRBJ1-5; D remains ambiguous. Sequencing was performed on peripheral blood, taken 28 days after the second AZD1222 dose. The CDR3 bases are TGTGCCAGCAGCTTAGCCCCATATAGCAATCAGCCCCAGCATTTT. Translated, it gives CASSLAPYSNQPQHF.